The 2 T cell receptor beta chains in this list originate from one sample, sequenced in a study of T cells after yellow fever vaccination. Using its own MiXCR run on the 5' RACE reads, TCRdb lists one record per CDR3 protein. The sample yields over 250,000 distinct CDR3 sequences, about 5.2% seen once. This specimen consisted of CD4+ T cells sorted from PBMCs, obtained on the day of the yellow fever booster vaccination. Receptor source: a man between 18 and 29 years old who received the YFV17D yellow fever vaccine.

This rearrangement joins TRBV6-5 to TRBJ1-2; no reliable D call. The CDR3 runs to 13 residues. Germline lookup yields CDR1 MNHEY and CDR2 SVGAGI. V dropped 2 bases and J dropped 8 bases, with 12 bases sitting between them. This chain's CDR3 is CASSYNREVGYTF. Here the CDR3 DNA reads TGTGCCAGCAGTTACAACCGGGAGGTCGGCTACACCTTC.

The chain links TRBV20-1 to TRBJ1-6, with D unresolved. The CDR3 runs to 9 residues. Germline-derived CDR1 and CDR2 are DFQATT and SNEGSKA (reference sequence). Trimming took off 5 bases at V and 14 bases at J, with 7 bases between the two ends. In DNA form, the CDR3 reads TGCAGTGCTGCCCAGGCCCTCCACTTT. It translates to CSAAQALHF.